This TCR beta chain was identified during a study of blood T cell repertoires in COVID-19. At the level of the study: Samples representing acute and convalescent COVID-19 were sourced from the United States, Italy and Spain.

The germline V gene encodes CDR1 MNHEY and CDR2 SVGAGI. V lost 8 bases, J lost 3 bases, and 19 bases lay in between. The CDR3 totals 15 residues. Clones were read by immunoSEQ multiplex PCR, and TCRdb kept only the in-frame ones, dropping some. The sample lists approximately 220,000 clones, 65% to 85% occurring once. The sequencing input was peripheral blood. The chain couples TRBV6-5 to TRBJ1-2; possible D gene TRBD1, 5 bases. The TCR sequence derives from a woman aged 45-65 years with acute or convalescent COVID-19. The CDR3 loop is CASSAGGARDYGYTF. The DNA of the CDR3 is TGTGCCAGCTCCGCCGGAGGGGCTCGGGACTATGGCTACACCTTC.